One sample yielded the 24 T cell receptor beta chains listed below, sequenced in a study of CD8 T cells in ankylosing spondylitis. One entry per CDR3 protein results from TCRdb running MiXCR on the 5' RACE reads. The sample yields a few hundred thousand distinct CDR3 sequences, approximately 20% seen once. The antigens of these receptors remain unknown. Study-level findings and limits: A TCR beta motif of under 10 highly homologous variants appeared characteristic of ankylosing spondylitis blood.

The sequenced sample consisted of blood, either unsorted or a sorted T cell fraction (not recorded which). These receptor sequences come from a male donor with ankylosing spondylitis.

The genes are TRBV28 and TRBJ1-4; the D is unclear. V was clipped by 6 bases and J by 0 bases, with 11 bases between them. Germline CDR1 is MDHEN and CDR2 is SYDVKM. The length of the CDR3 is 15 residues. CDR3 in amino acids: CASSAAGATNEKLFF. As DNA, the CDR3 is TGTGCCAGCAGCGCCGCTGGCGCAACTAATGAAAAACTGTTTTTT.

This clonotype was counted between two and nine times. J is TRBJ1-1 and V is TRBV9; D remains ambiguous. Germline assignment: CDR1 SGDLS and CDR2 YYNGEE. There are 15 residues in the CDR3. Trimming pared 4 bases from V and 1 base from J, leaving 14 bases between. CDR3 DNA sequence: TGTGCCAGCAGCAGCGTATACCCAGCGAACACTGAAGCTTTCTTT. It translates to CASSSVYPANTEAFF.

V usage is TRBV18 and J usage is TRBJ1-1, with D hard to call. The CDR3 is made up of 15 amino acids. V shed 2 bases and J shed 5 bases, with 15 bases lying between them. Germline V gene data show CDR1 as KGHSH and CDR2 as LQKENI. CDR3 amino acids: CASSPAADGWTEAFF. CDR3 nucleotide sequence: TGTGCCAGCTCACCAGCGGCAGACGGGTGGACTGAAGCTTTCTTT. The variable domain in full, completed from reference TRBV18 and TRBJ1-1, reads NAGVMQNPRHLVRRRGQEARLRCSPMKGHSHVYWYRQLPEEGLKFMVYLQKENIIDESGMPKERFSAEFPKEGPSILRIQQVVRGDSAAYFCASSPAADGWTEAFFGQGTRLTVV.

The gene calls are TRBV28 and TRBJ1-4, with D uncertain. V lost 0 bases and J lost 10, with 18 bases in between. This CDR3 spans 16 amino acids. The germline V gene encodes CDR1 MDHEN and CDR2 SYDVKM. The DNA of the CDR3 is TGTGCCAGCAGTTTATGGGACCCCCGAGAGGCCCGAAAACTGTTTTTT. Translation gives CASSLWDPREARKLFF.

This clonotype was observed a few times. V is TRBV6-1 and J is TRBJ2-3, with D maybe TRBD2 (5 bases). Germline V gene data show CDR1 as MNHNS and CDR2 as SASEGT. V lost 6 bases and J lost 5, with 12 bases in between. The CDR3 runs 13 residues. CDR3 DNA sequence: TGTGCCAGCAGCAACGCAGCGGTAGATACGCAGTATTTT. Protein sequence: CASSNAAVDTQYF.

This clonotype occurred many times. The rearrangement links TRBV29-1 to TRBJ2-5, with no clear D. Per germline, CDR1 SQVTM and CDR2 ANQGSEA. The CDR3 is 12 amino acids. V was pared by 4 bases and J by 1 base, with 7 bases between. This chain's CDR3 is CSVVTSQETQYF. The CDR3 DNA reads as TGCAGCGTTGTAACAAGCCAAGAGACCCAGTACTTC.

This chain joins TRBV20-1 and TRBJ1-4, with unresolved D. This CDR3 is 12 amino acids long. V lost 6 bases and J lost 5, with 10 bases in between. Germline V gene lookup returns CDR1 DFQATT and CDR2 SNEGSKA (reference sequence). Written as DNA, the CDR3 is TGCAGTGCGGGGAGCGAAAATGAAAAACTGTTTTTT. Translating it yields CSAGSENEKLFF.

This clonotype has just a few counts. The V and J genes are TRBV12-3 or TRBV12-4 and TRBJ1-3; D call uncertain. The CDR3 is made up of 14 amino acids. V gave up 6 bases and J gave up 0 bases, with 9 bases separating them. The CDR3 DNA sequence: TGTGCCAGCAGAAAAACCCGCTCTGGAAACACCATATATTTT. Protein product: CASRKTRSGNTIYF.

The chain couples TRBV6-2 or TRBV6-3 to TRBJ2-3; 9 nucleotides agree with TRBD2. Per the germline V gene, CDR1 is MNHEY and CDR2 is SVGEGT. Losses at the gene ends were 6 bases for V and 14 bases for J; bases not matched to a gene: 9. CDR3 length equals 12 residues. In DNA form, the CDR3 reads TGTGCCAGCAGCCAACCGGGACTAGCCGTGTATTTT. Translated, it gives CASSQPGLAVYF.

This clonotype was seen a few times. This chain connects TRBV3-1 to TRBJ1-6, with 9 bases lining up with TRBD1. Per germline, CDR1 LGHDT and CDR2 YNNKEL (reference sequence). The CDR3 is made up of 14 amino acids. The trim removed 4 bases at V and 8 bases at J, leaving 3 bases unmatched. In DNA form, the CDR3 reads TGTGCCAGCAGCCCCACAGGGGGCGATTCACCCCTCCACTTT. Its protein is CASSPTGGDSPLHF.

The chain links TRBV5-1 to TRBJ2-2; 9 nucleotides match TRBD1. V was clipped by 4 bases and J by 1 base; unmatched bases: 2. The V gene's germline CDR1 is SGHRS and CDR2 YFSETQ. The CDR3 extends over 15 amino acids. CDR3 protein: CASSLDRGNTGELFF. Here the CDR3 DNA reads TGCGCCAGCAGCCTGGACAGGGGGAACACCGGGGAGCTGTTTTTT.

The genes are TRBV21-1 and TRBJ2-7; the table's D call of TRBD1 was not tested on the DNA. TRBV21-1 is an annotated pseudogene. The CDR3 is 15 residues long. CDR3 nucleotide sequence: TGTGCCAGCAGCAAAGTCGGGACAGACTCCTACGAGCAGTACTTC. Translated, it gives CASSKVGTDSYEQYF.

This chain links TRBV27 with TRBJ2-7; 10 bases match TRBD2. V was pared by 7 bases and J by 5 bases, with 5 bases of the junction left unmatched. The CDR3 spans 13 residues. Germline V CDR1 and CDR2: MNHEY, SMNVEV (reference sequence). In DNA form, the CDR3 reads TGTGCCAGCAAAACTAGCGGGACTAACGAGCAGTACTTC. Its protein is CASKTSGTNEQYF.

The V and J genes are TRBV29-1 and TRBJ2-6; D perhaps matches TRBD1 (5 bases). Trimming removed 6 bases at V and 0 bases at J, with 9 bases between. This CDR3 spans 14 amino acids. Per germline, CDR1 SQVTM and CDR2 ANQGSEA. For the CDR3, the DNA is TGCAGCGTCCAGACAGTCTCTGGGGCCAACGTCCTGACTTTC. Translated: CSVQTVSGANVLTF.

The gene calls are TRBV25-1 and TRBJ2-4, with 11 bases fitting TRBD2. The CDR3 runs 17 residues. CDR1 and CDR2 (germline): MGHDK, SYGVNS. V shed 4 bases, J shed 0 bases, and the junction held 5 bases outside the gene matches. The DNA for the CDR3 is TGTGCCAGCAGTGCCCGACTAGCGGGATTAGCCAAAAACATTCAGTACTTC. Its protein product is CASSARLAGLAKNIQYF.

The V gene is TRBV28, the J gene TRBJ2-5; tentative D call: TRBD1 (5 bases). Germline CDR1 reads MDHEN; CDR2 reads SYDVKM. The V and J ends lost 6 bases and 4 bases respectively, with 18 bases between them. The CDR3 is 15 amino acids. This CDR3 is CASSLVRRRGETQYF. Here the CDR3 DNA reads TGTGCCAGCAGCCTAGTGCGGAGAAGGGGAGAGACCCAGTACTTC.

This chain uses TRBV25-1 with TRBJ1-2, with 7 bases aligning to TRBD1. Trimming cost V 3 bases and J 11 bases; bases outside gene matches: 9. Germline V gives CDR1 MGHDK, CDR2 SYGVNS. This CDR3 comprises 13 residues. CDR3: CASSEPDRVGYTF. In DNA form, the CDR3 reads TGTGCCAGCAGTGAGCCCGACAGGGTTGGATACACCTTC.

This chain joins TRBV10-3 and TRBJ1-3; D call uncertain. The CDR3 length is 14 residues. V lost 7 bases to trimming and J lost 0 bases, with 10 bases between them. The germline CDR1 and CDR2 sequences are ENHRY and SYGVKD. CDR3 sequence reads: CAINGDFSGNTIYF. The DNA of the CDR3 is TGTGCCATCAACGGGGATTTCTCTGGAAACACCATATATTTT.

The rearrangement links TRBV6-5 to TRBJ2-3; possible D gene TRBD1, 6 bases. CDR3 length equals 14 residues. The V gene lost 7 bases and the J gene lost 1 base, with 12 bases spanning the gap. Per germline, CDR1 MNHEY and CDR2 SVGAGI. The CDR3 is CASNFQGRTDTQYF. DNA for the CDR3: TGTGCCAGCAATTTTCAGGGGCGCACAGATACGCAGTATTTT.

The sample holds one count of this clonotype. The chain carries TRBV12-3 or TRBV12-4 and TRBJ2-1; 8 bases map to TRBD2. Trimming took 6 bases from V and 10 from J; bases not matched to a gene: 14. The CDR3 covers 15 residues. The CDR3 region is CASSQAGRGEIEQFF. Written as DNA, the CDR3 is TGTGCCAGCAGCCAGGCCGGGAGGGGGGAAATAGAGCAGTTCTTC.

The chain employs TRBV15 and TRBJ2-2; D is unresolved. V was pared by 0 bases and J by 5 bases, with 7 bases between. CDR1 is LNHNV and CDR2 is YYDKDF in the germline V gene (reference sequence). The CDR3 sequence is 14 residues long. The chain's CDR3 is CATSRDWNTGELFF. The CDR3 DNA follows: TGTGCCACCAGCAGAGATTGGAATACCGGGGAGCTGTTTTTT.

In its sample, this clonotype was seen a few times. The genes are TRBV20-1 and TRBJ2-7; 10 nucleotides line up with TRBD2. The length of the CDR3 is 18 residues. The germline V gene has CDR1 DFQATT and CDR2 SNEGSKA (reference sequence). V lost 1 base, J lost 3 bases, and 15 bases stayed unmatched. CDR3 loop: CSARVQGGSTSGIYEQYF. CDR3 in DNA: TGCAGTGCTAGAGTCCAGGGGGGTAGCACTAGCGGGATCTACGAGCAGTACTTC.

The rearrangement uses TRBV29-1 and TRBJ2-7, with 10 nucleotides matching TRBD1. The germline CDR1 and CDR2 sequences are SQVTM and ANQGSEA. The CDR3 has 13 residues. J gave up 7 bases and V 4 bases, and 7 bases lay outside the gene matches. The CDR3 DNA sequence: TGCAGCGTTGCGGGACAGGGGTACAGGGAGCAGTACTTC. Amino acid sequence: CSVAGQGYREQYF.

The chain is built from TRBV10-3 and TRBJ1-1; D is unclear. Trimming left V 4 bases short and J 0 bases short, with 6 bases between. This CDR3 has 13 residues. Germline values: CDR1 ENHRY, CDR2 SYGVKD. CDR3 sequence: CAISGGMNTEAFF. CDR3 nucleotide sequence: TGTGCCATCAGTGGAGGCATGAACACTGAAGCTTTCTTT.